Presented here are 27 T cell receptor beta chains from one specimen sequenced in a study of blood T cell repertoires in COVID-19. Clones were sequenced by immunoSEQ multiplex PCR, and TCRdb holds only the in-frame ones, with some missing. This table holds approximately 260,000 clones, 80% to 90% found once. The sample was peripheral blood. Receptors originate from a woman between 65 and 79 years old with COVID-19, enrolled during active disease.

This clone has at least ten counts. This sequence joins TRBV2 and TRBJ2-1; 8 nucleotides align to TRBD2. The V and J ends lost 4 bases and 3 bases, in that order; junction bases with no gene match: 8. Germline V CDR1 and CDR2: SNHLY, FYNNEI. CDR3 length: 16 amino acids. CDR3 loop: CASSVVRLAIYNEQFF. The CDR3 coding sequence is TGTGCCAGCAGTGTAGTCCGACTAGCGATCTACAATGAGCAGTTCTTC. Filled out from reference TRBV2 and TRBJ2-1, the complete variable domain reads EPEVTQTPSHQVTQMGQEVILRCVPISNHLYFYWYRQILGQKVEFLVSFYNNEISEKSEIFDDQFSVERPDGSNFTLKIRSTKLEDSAMYFCASSVVRLAIYNEQFFGPGTRLTVL.

The genes are TRBV7-9 and TRBJ2-1; 8 nucleotides align to TRBD2. V was pared by 5 bases and J by 7 bases, with 10 bases of the junction left unmatched. CDR1 SEHNR and CDR2 FQNEAQ come from the germline V gene (reference sequence). The CDR3 covers 15 residues. Written as DNA, the CDR3 is TGTGCCAGCAGCCCAGCGGGAGTACTTGGGAATGAGCAGTTCTTC. Its translation: CASSPAGVLGNEQFF.

The chain has TRBV6-5 and TRBJ1-2; 11 positions agree with TRBD1. The germline V gene has CDR1 MNHEY and CDR2 SVGAGI. The CDR3 length is 15 residues. After removal of 6 bases from V and 4 bases from J, the junction contained 7 bases not matched to a gene. The chain's CDR3 is CASRRTGGDGYGYTF. CDR3 sequence (DNA): TGTGCCAGCAGGCGGACAGGGGGCGACGGCTATGGCTACACCTTC.

V is TRBV30 and J is TRBJ2-1; TRBD1 aligns across 11 bases. J gave up 7 bases and V 5 bases, and 7 bases lay outside the gene matches. CDR3 length: 14 amino acids. The germline V gene encodes CDR1 GTSNPN and CDR2 SVGIG (reference sequence). CDR3 in amino acids: CAWQAGTGGNEQFF. The CDR3 nucleotides read TGTGCCTGGCAGGCCGGGACAGGGGGAAATGAGCAGTTCTTC.

This chain uses TRBV5-5 with TRBJ2-3; weak D call: TRBD1 (5 bases). The germline V and J ends were trimmed by 2 bases and 2 bases, with 12 bases remaining between them. This CDR3 region has 15 residues. From germline, CDR1 is SGHKS and CDR2 YYEKEE (reference sequence). Written as DNA, the CDR3 is TGTGCCAGCAGCTTTGAACAGGATTACACAGATACGCAGTATTTT. Amino acids: CASSFEQDYTDTQYF.

This chain links TRBV29-1 with TRBJ2-3; 9 nucleotides agree with TRBD2. The ends lost 8 bases at V and 2 bases at J; junction bases unmatched: 8. CDR3 length: 14 residues. Germline CDR1 is SQVTM and CDR2 is ANQGSEA. The DNA for the CDR3 is TGCAGCCTAGTGACTAGCGGTCCCACAGATACGCAGTATTTT. Translated, it gives CSLVTSGPTDTQYF.

In its sample, this clone was seen once. The V call is TRBV29-1, the J call TRBJ1-1, with a possible D match to TRBD1 (6 bases). This CDR3 region has 13 residues. Per the germline V gene, CDR1 is SQVTM and CDR2 is ANQGSEA. Trimming left V 7 bases short and J 2 bases short, with 14 bases between. The CDR3 DNA follows: TGCAGCGCCGGGGCAGGGGCTAACACTGAAGCTTTCTTT. Encoded protein: CSAGAGANTEAFF. Variable domain in full (rest from reference TRBV29-1 and TRBJ1-1): SAVISQKPSRDICQRGTSLTIQCQVDSQVTMMFWYRQQPGQSLTLIATANQGSEATYESGFVIDKFPISRPNLTFSTLTVSNMSPEDSSIYLCSAGAGANTEAFFGQGTRLTVV.

This chain connects TRBV12-3 or TRBV12-4 to TRBJ2-5; D gene unclear. This CDR3 comprises 9 residues. The V and J ends lost 8 bases and 5 bases respectively, with 3 bases between them. DNA for the CDR3: TGTGCCAGCGGCGAGACCCAGTACTTC. Its protein is CASGETQYF.

The sample holds one count of this clone. The rearrangement joins TRBV25-1 to TRBJ2-7, with a tentative D call TRBD2 (6 bases). Germline V lookup: CDR1 MGHDK, CDR2 SYGVNS. V was shortened by 4 bases and J by 4 bases, with 14 bases between the two germline ends. The CDR3 runs to 14 residues. Here the CDR3 DNA reads TGTGCCAGCAGTGGCTTAGAAAGCGGGTACGAGCAGTACTTC. This codes for CASSGLESGYEQYF.

This sequence joins TRBV18 and TRBJ2-1; 8 nucleotides agree with TRBD2. V was pared by 3 bases and J by 5 bases, with 9 bases of the junction left unmatched. The germline V gene has CDR1 KGHSH and CDR2 LQKENI. There are 16 residues in the CDR3. Here the CDR3 DNA reads TGTGCCAGCTCACCGACAACTAGCGGACTGAACAATGAGCAGTTCTTC. The encoded protein is CASSPTTSGLNNEQFF.

The chain has TRBV2 and TRBJ1-4; the D gene is possibly TRBD1 (6 bases). Deletions cut 5 bases from V and 5 bases from J, with 12 bases between. Germline-derived CDR1 and CDR2 are SNHLY and FYNNEI. The CDR3 consists of 14 residues. CDR3 in amino acids: CASSPRGSNEKLFF. DNA for the CDR3: TGTGCCAGCAGTCCCAGGGGATCCAATGAAAAACTGTTTTTT.

This chain joins TRBV11-2 and TRBJ1-5, with 10 bases identical to TRBD1. J lost 8 bases, V lost 2 bases, and 9 bases had no gene match. The CDR3 consists of 16 residues. CDR1 is SGHAT, CDR2 FQNNGV, per germline. Here the CDR3 DNA reads TGTGCCAGCAGCTTAAGAGGGGACAGGGGAATTGAGCCCCAGCATTTT. This codes for CASSLRGDRGIEPQHF.

The gene calls are TRBV19 and TRBJ1-2; a possible D gene is TRBD1 (5 bases). V lost 5 bases and J 6 bases, leaving 16 bases between the germline ends. CDR1 and CDR2 from the germline V gene are LNHDA and SQIVND (reference sequence). This CDR3 region has 14 residues. The CDR3: CASSLGGTKNGYTF. CDR3 DNA sequence: TGTGCCAGTAGTCTCGGCGGGACTAAAAATGGCTACACCTTC.

The V and J genes are TRBV12-3 or TRBV12-4 and TRBJ1-3; no clear D. The V gene lost 4 bases and the J gene lost 2 bases, with 6 bases spanning the gap. The CDR3 loop spans 13 amino acids. CDR3 bases: TGTGCCAGCAGTTACCTACCTGGAAACACCATATATTTT. It codes for CASSYLPGNTIYF.

This clone has just one count. Other DNA sequences in this sample translate to the same CDR3. The chain carries TRBV6-5 and TRBJ2-7, with TRBD1 matching 8 bases. Germline V gene data show CDR1 as MNHEY and CDR2 as SVGAGI. The CDR3 has 12 amino acids. Germline trimming cut 5 bases from V and 4 bases from J; bases unmatched to any gene: 1. CDR3: CASSRQGYEQYF. CDR3 DNA sequence: TGTGCCAGCAGTCGACAGGGGTACGAGCAGTACTTC.

The gene calls are TRBV7-2 and TRBJ2-7; 13 bases match TRBD2. CDR3 size: 14 residues. Germline values: CDR1 SGHTA, CDR2 FQGNSA. The V gene end was trimmed by 8 bases and the J gene end by 5 bases; junction bases not matched to a gene: 6. CDR3 nucleotides: TGTGCCAGCTCCCGGACTAGCGGGAGTCACGAGCAGTACTTC. This sequence encodes CASSRTSGSHEQYF.

The chain combines TRBV27 with TRBJ2-2, with D perhaps matching TRBD2 (7 bases). The CDR3 consists of 14 residues. Germline V lookup: CDR1 MNHEY, CDR2 SMNVEV (reference sequence). V shed 5 bases and J shed 7 bases, with 14 bases lying between them. CDR3 DNA sequence: TGTGCCAGCAGTAGGGGGGGTGGCGGCGGGGAGCTGTTTTTT. This gives the protein CASSRGGGGGELFF.

V is TRBV4-3 and J is TRBJ2-1; 7 bases are shared with TRBD1. This CDR3 comprises 15 residues. The ends lost 4 bases at V and 5 bases at J; junction bases unmatched: 8. Germline assignment: CDR1 LGHNA and CDR2 YSLEER. For the CDR3, the DNA is TGCGCCAGCAGCCCTTCCGGACAGGTCAACAATGAGCAGTTCTTC. This sequence encodes CASSPSGQVNNEQFF.

CDR3 bases: TGCAGTGCTAGTATACATACCTACGAGCAGTACTTC. Residues: CSASIHTYEQYF. The chain couples TRBV20-1 to TRBJ2-7; D remains ambiguous. Germline values: CDR1 DFQATT, CDR2 SNEGSKA (reference sequence). Trimming took 3 bases from V and 2 from J, leaving 8 bases between them. The CDR3 has 12 amino acids.

The rearrangement links TRBV4-1 to TRBJ1-2, with a weak D call TRBD1 (6 bases). The CDR3 has 13 amino acids. V lost 4 bases and J lost 8, with 14 bases in between. CDR1 is MGHRA and CDR2 is YSYEKL in the germline V gene. Here the CDR3 reads CASSRETGEGYTF. The CDR3 coding sequence is TGCGCCAGCAGCCGAGAGACAGGAGAGGGCTACACCTTC.

This clone has a single count. J is TRBJ2-5 and V is TRBV7-3, with D possibly being TRBD2 (5 bases). The V end was cut by 2 bases, the J end by 5 bases, with 15 bases between. This CDR3 region has 15 residues. Germline CDR1 and CDR2: SGHTA and FQGTGA. The CDR3 reads CASSLGGLTGETQYF. The CDR3 nucleotides read TGTGCCAGCAGCTTAGGCGGGCTTACGGGGGAGACCCAGTACTTC.

This chain connects TRBV10-3 to TRBJ1-6, with 9 nucleotides matching TRBD1. In germline, CDR1 is ENHRY, CDR2 SYGVKD. The CDR3 has 13 amino acids. The trim removed 10 bases at V and 10 bases at J, leaving 8 bases unmatched. The CDR3: CASADRGGSPLHF. The CDR3 coding sequence is TGTGCCAGCGCGGACAGGGGAGGCTCACCCCTCCACTTT.

The V gene is TRBV11-2, the J gene TRBJ2-2; TRBD1 agrees at 7 bases. The CDR3 has 16 amino acids. CDR1 SGHAT and CDR2 FQNNGV come from the germline V gene. After removal of 5 bases from V and 2 bases from J, the junction contained 8 bases not matched to a gene. Written as DNA, the CDR3 is TGTGCCAGCAGCCATCACCGGGACAGCAACACCGGGGAGCTGTTTTTT. It translates to CASSHHRDSNTGELFF.

The CDR3 coding sequence is TGTGCCAGCAGCGCCCGGGAGGGGATGGACGAGCAGTACTTC. Translated: CASSAREGMDEQYF. This chain connects TRBV11-2 to TRBJ2-7; 8 nucleotides agree with TRBD2. CDR3 size: 14 residues. Looked up from germline, CDR1 is SGHAT and CDR2 is FQNNGV. The V gene end was trimmed by 5 bases and the J gene end by 5 bases; junction bases not matched to a gene: 8. Full variable domain (missing parts from reference TRBV11-2 and TRBJ2-7): EAGVAQSPRYKIIEKRQSVAFWCNPISGHATLYWYQQILGQGPKLLIQFQNNGVVDDSQLPKDRFSAERLKGVDSTLKIQPAKLEDSAVYLCASSAREGMDEQYFGPGTRLTVT.

The J gene is TRBJ1-1, the V gene TRBV14, with TRBD1 matching 7 bases. The CDR3 has 13 amino acids. V dropped 4 bases and J dropped 7; count of bases not matched to a gene: 6. CDR1 is SGHDN and CDR2 is FVKESK in the germline V gene. The CDR3 reads CASSPSDRSEAFF. The DNA for the CDR3 is TGTGCCAGCAGCCCTTCGGACAGGAGTGAAGCTTTCTTT.

This clone showed up just once. The chain has TRBV12-5 and TRBJ2-5; 7 bases align to TRBD1. This CDR3 is built from 15 residues. With V trimmed by 5 bases and J by 3 bases, 9 bases remained unmatched. Looked up from germline, CDR1 is LGHNT and CDR2 is FRNRAP. CDR3 amino acids: CASGPGTAYEETQYF. The CDR3 bases are TGTGCTAGTGGTCCCGGGACAGCCTATGAAGAGACCCAGTACTTC.

This clone was observed once. The gene calls are TRBV9 and TRBJ2-2; the D is unclear. V was pared by 4 bases and J by 6 bases, with 7 bases between. This CDR3 region has 12 residues. From germline, CDR1 is SGDLS and CDR2 YYNGEE. CDR3 sequence (DNA): TGTGCCAGCAGCCTACTACCCGGGGAGCTGTTTTTT. This encodes CASSLLPGELFF.